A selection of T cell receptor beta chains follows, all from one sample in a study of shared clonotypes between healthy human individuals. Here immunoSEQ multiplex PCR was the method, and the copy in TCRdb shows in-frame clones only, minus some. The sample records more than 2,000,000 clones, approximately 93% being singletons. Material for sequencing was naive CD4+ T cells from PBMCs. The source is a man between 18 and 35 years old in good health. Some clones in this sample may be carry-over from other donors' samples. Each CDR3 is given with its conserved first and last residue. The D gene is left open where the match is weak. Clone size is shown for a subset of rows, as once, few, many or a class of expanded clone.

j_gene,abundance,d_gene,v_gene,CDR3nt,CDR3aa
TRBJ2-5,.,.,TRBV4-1,TGCGCCAGCAGCCAAGACGGATATACTAGCAGAGAGACCCAGTACTTC,CASSQDGYTSRETQYF
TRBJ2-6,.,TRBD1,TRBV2,TGTGCCAGCACCAGACAGGGGAGTAACTCTGGGGCCAACGTCCTGACTTTC,CASTRQGSNSGANVLTF
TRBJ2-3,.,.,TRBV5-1,TGCGCCAGCGGTACAGGAAACCCATCCTCTGATACGCAGTATTTT,CASGTGNPSSDTQYF
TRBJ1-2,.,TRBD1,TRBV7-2,TGTGCCAGCAGCTCCCCCCAGGGGGCGCGAGGCTACACCTTC,CASSSPQGARGYTF
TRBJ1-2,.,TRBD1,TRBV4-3,TGCGCCAGCAGCCAAGAGGCACAGGGGACGGGCGGCTACACCTTC,CASSQEAQGTGGYTF
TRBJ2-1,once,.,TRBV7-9,TGTGCCAGCAGCTTAATGGGGGTCTCCTACAATGAGCAGTTCTTC,CASSLMGVSYNEQFF
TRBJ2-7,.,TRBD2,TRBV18,TGTGCCAGCTCACCCGGACTAGACGAGCAGTACTTC,CASSPGLDEQYF
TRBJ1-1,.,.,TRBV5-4,TGTGCCAGCAGCTTGTATCTACAGGTGAACACTGAAGCTTTCTTT,CASSLYLQVNTEAFF
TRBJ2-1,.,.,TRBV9,TGTGCCAGCAGCGTAGGAGGGGGAGATGAGCAGTTCTTC,CASSVGGGDEQFF
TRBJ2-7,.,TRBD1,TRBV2,TGTGCCAGCAGGGGACAGAGCTACGAGCAGTACTTC,CASRGQSYEQYF
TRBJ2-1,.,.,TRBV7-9,TGTGCCAGCAGCCCCAAAAAGTCTTACAATGAGCAGTTCTTC,CASSPKKSYNEQFF
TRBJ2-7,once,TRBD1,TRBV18,TGTGCCAGCTCACCAGGGACAGGGGGGTACGAGCAGTACTTC,CASSPGTGGYEQYF
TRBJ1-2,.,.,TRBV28,TGTGCCAGCAGTTTAGACGCAGGGTACTATGGCTACACCTTC,CASSLDAGYYGYTF
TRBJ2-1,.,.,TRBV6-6,TGTGCCAGCAGTTATCCCCCTAGGAGCTCCTACAATGAGCAGTTCTTC,CASSYPPRSSYNEQFF
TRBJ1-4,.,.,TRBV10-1,TGCGCCAGCAGTGAGCGGCCGGGATGGGACGAAAAACTGTTTTTT,CASSERPGWDEKLFF
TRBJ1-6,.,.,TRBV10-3,TGTGCCATCAGGCACAGGATCGGTTCGCCCCTCCACTTT,CAIRHRIGSPLHF
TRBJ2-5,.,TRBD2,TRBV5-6,TGTGCCAGCAGCAACTACCCGGGACTACGAATCGTAGAGACCCAGTACTTC,CASSNYPGLRIVETQYF
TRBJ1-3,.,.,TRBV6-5,TGTGCCAGCAGCCCCCGGACCTCTGGAAACACCATATATTTT,CASSPRTSGNTIYF